These 19 T cell receptor beta chains share one sample of origin, sequenced in a study of T cell clonality in common variable immunodeficiency. Study-level points and caveats: Reportedly, TCR beta sequences from common variable immunodeficiency showed fewer deletions and N-nucleotide insertions.

These receptors' targets are unknown. Assay: immunoSEQ multiplex PCR; the TCRdb copy retains only in-frame clones and omits some. In total the sample includes roughly 30,000 clones, none of them seen once. Material: peripheral blood mononuclear cells. Receptors were obtained from a human donor with common variable immunodeficiency.

In its sample, this clone was seen a few times. The CDR3 is cut off 3 residues early in the read; its end comes from the germline J gene. This chain joins TRBV7-2 and TRBJ1-2; a possible D gene is TRBD1 (5 bases). CDR3 length: 14 amino acids. Germline assignment: CDR1 SGHTA and CDR2 FQGNSA. Between the trimmed V and J ends, which lost 5 bases and 0 bases, there was a span of 10 bases. The sequenced CDR3 bases are TGTGCCAGCAGCATAGACAGAACTAACTATGGC. Amino acids: CASSIDRTNYG. The whole CDR3 reads CASSIDRTNYGYTF.

Incomplete CDR3 DNA: TGTGCCAGCAGTCCCCTTTGGGGGGTAGGC. Its protein is CASSPLWGVG. In full, the CDR3 is CASSPLWGVGYTF. V usage is TRBV7-2 and J usage is TRBJ1-2, with D maybe TRBD1 (5 bases). The CDR3 extends 3 residues past the end of the read, so its final part is completed from the germline J gene. Germline CDR1 is SGHTA and CDR2 is FQGNSA. The CDR3 has 13 residues.

About this clone itself: The read ends 3 residues early relative to the CDR3; the germline J gene fills the gap. The chain recombines TRBV19 with TRBJ1-1; D unclear. The CDR3 extends over 11 amino acids. Germline loops: CDR1 LNHDA, CDR2 SQIVND (reference sequence). The CDR3 region is CASSISVEAFF. CDR3 DNA (partial): TGTGCCAGTAGTATCAGCGTGGAA.

The table lists this clone with a few counts. Read sequence stops 3 residues before the CDR3 end, and the germline J gene provides the missing end. The chain recombines TRBV18 with TRBJ1-1, with D unclear. V was clipped by 3 bases and J by 4 bases, with 12 bases between them. The CDR3 extends over 14 amino acids. The germline CDR1 and CDR2 sequences are KGHSH and LQKENI. The sequenced CDR3 bases are TGTGCCAGCTCACCGTTAGAGGGTGGCACTGAA. Residues: CASSPLEGGTE. The CDR3, in full, reads CASSPLEGGTEAFF.

This clone was recorded at least ten times. The read gets to within 3 residues of the CDR3 end, and the germline J gene fills in the rest. The chain combines TRBV6-4 with TRBJ2-1; 9 bases map to TRBD2. Germline V gives CDR1 MRHNA, CDR2 SNTAGT. CDR3 length: 16 residues. After removal of 0 bases from V and 6 bases from J, the junction contained 6 bases not matched to a gene. The sequenced part of the CDR3 DNA is TGTGCCAGCAGTGACTCCCCTAGCGGGGAACCCAATGAG. Amino acid sequence: CASSDSPSGEPNE. The entire CDR3 reads CASSDSPSGEPNEQFF.

To note about this clone: The missing CDR3 end, 3 residues past where the read stops, is filled in from the germline J gene. This chain joins TRBV7-9 and TRBJ1-1, with 7 bases aligning to TRBD1. Trimming cost V 4 bases and J 1 base; bases outside gene matches: 6. CDR3 length: 15 residues. Germline V gives CDR1 SEHNR, CDR2 FQNEAQ (reference sequence). The DNA read from the CDR3 is TGTGCCAGCAGCTCTCAGGGGGGCGGGAACACTGAA. It is translated as CASSSQGGGNTE. The full CDR3 protein reads CASSSQGGGNTEAFF.

This clone was seen at least ten times. The CDR3 is cut off 3 residues early in the read; its end comes from the germline J gene. V gene TRBV19 combines with J gene TRBJ2-3; 12 bases are a match to TRBD2. Germline V CDR1 and CDR2: LNHDA, SQIVND (reference sequence). V gave up 5 bases and J gave up 2 bases; unmatched junction bases: 8. The CDR3 has 17 amino acids. The CDR3 loop reads CASSRGLAGRLTDTQYF. CDR3 DNA (partial): TGTGCCAGTAGTCGTGGACTAGCGGGGCGCCTCACAGATACG.

This clone showed up just a few times. The read finishes 3 residues shy of the CDR3 end, and the germline J gene is used to complete it. The chain couples TRBV7-9 to TRBJ2-7; D call uncertain. V was cut by 4 bases and J by 0 bases, with 10 bases left in between. The germline gives CDR1 SEHNR, CDR2 FQNEAQ (reference sequence). The CDR3 runs 14 residues. CDR3 residues: CASSSTASSYEQYF. CDR3 bases read: TGTGCCAGCAGCTCGACGGCTAGCTCCTACGAG.

On this clone itself: The missing CDR3 end, 3 residues past where the read stops, is filled in from the germline J gene. The chain joins TRBV19 to TRBJ1-5; D is perhaps TRBD1 (5 bases). The V end lost 3 bases, the J end lost 4 bases, and 10 bases lay between the germline ends. The germline CDR1 and CDR2 sequences are LNHDA and SQIVND (reference sequence). CDR3 length: 14 residues. CDR3 DNA, as far as it was read: TGTGCCAGTAGTATTCCGACAGCAAATCAGCCC. Its protein is CASSIPTANQP. In full, the CDR3 reads CASSIPTANQPQHF. Full variable domain (missing parts from reference TRBV19 and TRBJ1-5): DGGITQSPKYLFRKEGQNVTLSCEQNLNHDAMYWYRQDPGQGLRLIYYSQIVNDFQKGDIAEGYSVSREKKESFPLTVTSAQKNPTAFYLCASSIPTANQPQHFGDGTRLSIL.

This clone was counted between two and nine times. The CDR3 end falls 3 residues outside the read, so it is completed with the germline J gene. The chain links TRBV25-1 to TRBJ1-3, with 10 bases matching TRBD1. In germline, CDR1 is MGHDK, CDR2 SYGVNS. V dropped 5 bases and J dropped 4; count of bases not matched to a gene: 5. The CDR3 contains 15 residues. The sequenced CDR3 bases are TGTGCCAGCAGTTTAGGGGGACAGGGGGGAAACACC. This encodes CASSLGGQGGNT. The whole CDR3 sequence is CASSLGGQGGNTIYF.

The sample holds many counts of this clone. Sequencing ends 3 residues short of the CDR3 end; the germline J gene provides the rest. The chain recombines TRBV20-1 with TRBJ1-5; possibly TRBD1 for D (5 bases). Trimming took off 5 bases at V and 9 bases at J, with 17 bases between the two ends. CDR1 and CDR2 from the germline V gene are DFQATT and SNEGSKA (reference sequence). The CDR3 is 13 residues long. The DNA read from the CDR3 is TGCAGTGCTGCCAGGGAGCCTGATACGCCC. This gives the protein CSAAREPDTP. The full CDR3 protein reads CSAAREPDTPQHF.

This clone was picked up many times. The read falls 3 residues short of the CDR3 end, and the missing part is taken from the germline J gene. V usage is TRBV6-2 or TRBV6-3 and J usage is TRBJ2-4; 7 bases agree with TRBD1. Trimming removed 10 bases from V and 0 bases from J; junction bases left unmatched: 12. CDR3 size: 16 residues. In germline, CDR1 is MNHEY, CDR2 SVGEGT. The CDR3 loop reads CANHPRTGVAKNIQYF. The sequenced CDR3 bases are TGTGCCAACCACCCCAGGACAGGTGTAGCCAAAAACATT.

This clone has a count of ten or more. The CDR3 is cut off 3 residues early in the read; its end comes from the germline J gene. The chain combines TRBV7-9 with TRBJ2-5; D remains unclear. Germline V gene lookup returns CDR1 SEHNR and CDR2 FQNEAQ (reference sequence). Trimming removed 2 bases at V and 2 bases at J, with 12 bases between. This CDR3 is 15 amino acids long. CDR3 sequence: CASSLTGLTQETQYF. CDR3 DNA, as far as it was read: TGTGCCAGCAGCTTAACGGGTCTCACACAAGAGACC.

Regarding this clone: The CDR3 extends 3 residues past the end of the read, so its final part is completed from the germline J gene. V gene TRBV7-8 combines with J gene TRBJ2-3; 9 nucleotides line up with TRBD2. Looked up from germline, CDR1 is SGHVS and CDR2 is FQNEAQ. Trimming cost V 3 bases and J 5 bases; bases outside gene matches: 9. CDR3 length: 16 amino acids. CDR3 DNA, as far as it was read: TGTGCCAGCAGCTTGGGCGGCGGGGGGGCCGGAGATACG. It translates to CASSLGGGGAGDT. The CDR3 as a whole reads CASSLGGGGAGDTQYF.

The table lists this clone with a few counts. The CDR3 goes on 3 residues after the read ends, and that part is filled in from the germline J gene. The chain joins TRBV2 to TRBJ1-5; 12 nucleotides align to TRBD1. The CDR3 loop spans 16 amino acids. Germline V gene sequence: CDR1 SNHLY, CDR2 FYNNEI. Trimming at V came to 6 bases and at J to 6 bases, leaving 9 bases not matched to a gene. CDR3 sequence: CASSPRGQGAGQPQHF. The sequenced CDR3 bases are TGTGCCAGCAGCCCTAGGGGACAGGGGGCGGGTCAGCCC.

This clone was observed at least ten times. From the germline J gene comes the end of the CDR3, since the read stops 3 residues before it. V is TRBV7-9 and J is TRBJ2-7, with a weak D call TRBD2 (5 bases). The germline CDR1 and CDR2 sequences are SEHNR and FQNEAQ (reference sequence). This CDR3 spans 14 amino acids. V shed 1 base and J shed 1 base, with 8 bases lying between them. CDR3 sequence: CASSLGRGSYEQYF. The CDR3 bases that were read are TGTGCCAGCAGCTTAGGACGGGGTTCCTACGAG.

This clone has ten or more counts. The missing CDR3 end, 3 residues past where the read stops, is filled in from the germline J gene. The gene calls are TRBV30 and TRBJ1-5, with 7 bases identical to TRBD1. Germline CDR1 reads GTSNPN; CDR2 reads SVGIG (reference sequence). The CDR3 is 12 residues long. V trimming: 8 bases; J trimming: 5 bases; junction bases outside the gene matches: 6. The CDR3 sequence: CAGGQQDQPQHF. CDR3 DNA (partial): TGTGCCGGGGGACAGCAAGATCAGCCC.

Turning to this clone: The sequenced fragment ends 3 residues before the CDR3 boundary, so the rest is inferred from the germline J gene. This chain joins TRBV20-1 and TRBJ2-3; D ambiguous. Germline V CDR1 and CDR2: DFQATT, SNEGSKA (reference sequence). The V and J ends lost 1 base and 1 base respectively, with 15 bases between them. The CDR3 extends over 16 amino acids. The sequenced CDR3 bases are TGCAGTGCTAGAGGGCCCTTTACCGTGGGCACAGATACG. This translates into CSARGPFTVGTDT. The entire CDR3 protein reads CSARGPFTVGTDTQYF.

Here the CDR3 reads CAWTDTIGQPQHF. Incomplete CDR3 DNA: TGTGCCTGGACAGACACCATTGGGCAGCCC. This chain links TRBV30 with TRBJ1-5, with no clear D. The CDR3 end falls 3 residues outside the read, so it is completed with the germline J gene. Trimming removed 4 bases from V and 7 bases from J, with 14 bases in between. Germline CDR1 reads GTSNPN; CDR2 reads SVGIG (reference sequence). The CDR3 extends over 13 amino acids.